This T cell receptor (beta chain) stems from a study of blood T cell repertoires in COVID-19. The overall study: Whether acute or convalescent, the COVID-19 samples came from the United States, Italy and Spain. PBMCs, B-cell-depleted T cells, or T cells were the source of the cDNA or gDNA that made up the material.

In this sample, this clone turned up a few times. Germline V gene data show CDR1 as SGHRS and CDR2 as YFSETQ. The CDR3 length is 16 residues. J gave up 3 bases and V 0 bases, and 6 bases lay outside the gene matches. How the authors handled the data: Estimation of nucleated cell counts was performed using reference gene primer amplification. Repertoires were generated with immunoSEQ multiplex PCR, while TCRdb's copy carries only in-frame clones and drops some. The DNA was the basis for D and trimming; V, J and clone size are from that table. The sample lists approximately 68,000 clones, roughly 80% occurring once.

This receptor was obtained from a woman in her forties or fifties with acute or convalescent COVID-19. V usage is TRBV5-1 and J usage is TRBJ2-5; 9 positions agree with TRBD1. The sequencing input was peripheral blood. CDR3: CASSLGTGATEETQYF. In DNA form, the CDR3 reads TGCGCCAGCAGCTTGGGGACAGGGGCGACGGAAGAGACCCAGTACTTC.